One and the same sample provided the 3 T cell receptor beta chains below, sequenced in a study of blood T cell repertoires in COVID-19. The repertoire was sequenced with immunoSEQ multiplex PCR; TCRdb's copy has only in-frame clones and lacks some. Of 35,000 to 40,000 clones detected, approximately 87% appear once; the ten largest clones hold 12%. The sequenced sample was peripheral blood. These receptor sequences come from a man between 70 and 80 years old with acute or convalescent COVID-19.

J is TRBJ1-1 and V is TRBV12-3 or TRBV12-4; 8 nucleotides agree with TRBD1. J gave up 4 bases and V 7 bases, and 5 bases lay outside the gene matches. CDR3 length equals 13 residues. CDR3 residues: CASTMDRATEAFF. In DNA form, the CDR3 reads TGTGCCAGCACTATGGACAGGGCCACTGAAGCTTTCTTT.

This clone was picked up one time. CDR3 bases: TGTGCCAGCAGCTTGGCGGATCCCAACGTCTATGGCTACACCTTC. It encodes CASSLADPNVYGYTF. The chain couples TRBV25-1 to TRBJ1-2; no clear D gene. This CDR3 contains 15 residues. Germline lookup yields CDR1 MGHDK and CDR2 SYGVNS. Trimming shortened V by 6 bases and J by 4 bases, and 18 bases separated the two germline ends.

This clone has only one observation. The chain employs TRBV7-3 and TRBJ2-1; weak D call: TRBD2 (6 bases). The CDR3 loop spans 17 amino acids. CDR1 and CDR2 from the germline V gene are SGHTA and FQGTGA. V was cut by 3 bases and J by 5 bases, with 20 bases left in between. The DNA of the CDR3 is TGTGCCAGCAGCTTCTCTCGTGGGGTAGCGGACCACAATGAGCAGTTCTTC. Encoded protein: CASSFSRGVADHNEQFF.